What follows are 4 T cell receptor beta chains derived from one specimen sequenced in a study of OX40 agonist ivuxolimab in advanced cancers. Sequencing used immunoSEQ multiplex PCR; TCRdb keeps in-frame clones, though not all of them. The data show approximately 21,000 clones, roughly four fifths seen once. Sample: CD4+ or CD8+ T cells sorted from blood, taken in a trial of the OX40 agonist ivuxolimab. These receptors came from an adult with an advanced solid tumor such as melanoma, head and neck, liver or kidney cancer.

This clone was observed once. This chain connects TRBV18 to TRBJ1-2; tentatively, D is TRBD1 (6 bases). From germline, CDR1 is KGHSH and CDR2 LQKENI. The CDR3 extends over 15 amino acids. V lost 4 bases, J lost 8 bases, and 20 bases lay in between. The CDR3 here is CASSRSGDRGGGYTF. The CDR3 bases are TGTGCCAGCTCACGGTCAGGGGACCGAGGTGGGGGCTACACCTTC.

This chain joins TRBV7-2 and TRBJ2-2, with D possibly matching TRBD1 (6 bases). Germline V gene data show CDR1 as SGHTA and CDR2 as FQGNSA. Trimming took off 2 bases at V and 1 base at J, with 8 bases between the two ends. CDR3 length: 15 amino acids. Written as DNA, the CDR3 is TGTGCCAGCAGCTTACAACAGGGGAACACCGGGGAGCTGTTTTTT. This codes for CASSLQQGNTGELFF. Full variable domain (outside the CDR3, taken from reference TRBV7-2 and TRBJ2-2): GAGVSQSPSNKVTEKGKDVELRCDPISGHTALYWYRQSLGQGLEFLIYFQGNSAPDKSGLPSDRFSAERTGGSVSTLTIQRTQQEDSAVYLCASSLQQGNTGELFFGEGSRLTVL.

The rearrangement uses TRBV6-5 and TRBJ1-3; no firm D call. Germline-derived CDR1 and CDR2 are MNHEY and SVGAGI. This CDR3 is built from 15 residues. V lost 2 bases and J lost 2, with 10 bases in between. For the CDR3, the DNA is TGTGCCAGCAGTTACCGCGACACCCCTGGAAACACCATATATTTT. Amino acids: CASSYRDTPGNTIYF.

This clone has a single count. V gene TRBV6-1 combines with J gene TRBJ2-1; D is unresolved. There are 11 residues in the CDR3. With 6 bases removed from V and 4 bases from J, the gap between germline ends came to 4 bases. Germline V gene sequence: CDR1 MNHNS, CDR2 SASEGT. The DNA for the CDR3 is TGTGCCAGCAGCCCGTACAATGAGCAGTTCTTC. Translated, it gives CASSPYNEQFF.